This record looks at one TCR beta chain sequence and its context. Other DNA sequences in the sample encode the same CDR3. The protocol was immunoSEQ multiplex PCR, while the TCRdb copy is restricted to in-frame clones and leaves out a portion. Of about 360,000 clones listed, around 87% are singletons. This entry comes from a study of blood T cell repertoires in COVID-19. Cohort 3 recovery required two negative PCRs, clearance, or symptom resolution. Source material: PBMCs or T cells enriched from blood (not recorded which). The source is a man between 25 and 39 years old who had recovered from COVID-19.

DNA for the CDR3: TGTGCCAGCAGTGAACAGGGTTACGAGCAGTACTTC. This gives the protein CASSEQGYEQYF. The chain employs TRBV6-1 and TRBJ2-7; a weak D match, TRBD1 (5 bases). This CDR3 spans 12 amino acids. Trimming stripped 2 bases from V and 4 bases from J, with 6 bases between. From germline, CDR1 is MNHNS and CDR2 SASEGT.